The subject of this entry is one TCR beta chain. Its antigen is still unknown. V shed 3 bases and J 4 bases; nucleotides not matched to a gene: 3. This CDR3 has 12 amino acids. CDR1 GTSNPN and CDR2 SVGIG come from the germline V gene (reference sequence). This record comes from a study of T cell responses to AZD1222 COVID-19 vaccine. Study-wide findings and caveats: Clonal diversity may have been underestimated, and the donors were mostly white British, with more females than males. Spike-specific TCR breadth and depth rose after two AZD1222 doses.

Assay used: immunoSEQ multiplex PCR; TCRdb lists only in-frame clones, some missing. The sample lists about 47,000 clones, roughly three quarters occurring once. The receptor comes from an adult in good health. This chain joins TRBV30 and TRBJ2-7; 7 bases line up with TRBD1. Sequenced here: peripheral blood, sampled on day 0 of MenACWY control vaccination. The CDR3 here is CAWSPTGYEQYV. For the CDR3, the DNA is TGTGCCTGGAGCCCGACAGGGTACGAGCAGTACGTC.